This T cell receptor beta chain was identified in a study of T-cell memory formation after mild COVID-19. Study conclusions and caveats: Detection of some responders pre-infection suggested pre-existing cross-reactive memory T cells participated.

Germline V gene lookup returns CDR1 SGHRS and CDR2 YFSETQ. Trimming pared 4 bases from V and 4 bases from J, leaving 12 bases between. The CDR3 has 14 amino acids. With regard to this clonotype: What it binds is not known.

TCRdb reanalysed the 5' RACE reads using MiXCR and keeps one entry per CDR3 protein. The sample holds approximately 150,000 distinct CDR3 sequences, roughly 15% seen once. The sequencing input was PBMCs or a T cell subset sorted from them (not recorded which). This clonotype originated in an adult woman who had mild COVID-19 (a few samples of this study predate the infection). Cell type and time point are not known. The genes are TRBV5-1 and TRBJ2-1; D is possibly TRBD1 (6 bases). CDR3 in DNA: TGCGCCAGCAGCGACGGGACATTGTACAATGAGCAGTTCTTC. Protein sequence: CASSDGTLYNEQFF. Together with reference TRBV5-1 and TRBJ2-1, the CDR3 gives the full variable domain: KAGVTQTPRYLIKTRGQQVTLSCSPISGHRSVSWYQQTPGQGLQFLFEYFSETQRNKGNFPGRFSGRQFSNSRSEMNVSTLELGDSALYLCASSDGTLYNEQFFGPGTRLTVL.